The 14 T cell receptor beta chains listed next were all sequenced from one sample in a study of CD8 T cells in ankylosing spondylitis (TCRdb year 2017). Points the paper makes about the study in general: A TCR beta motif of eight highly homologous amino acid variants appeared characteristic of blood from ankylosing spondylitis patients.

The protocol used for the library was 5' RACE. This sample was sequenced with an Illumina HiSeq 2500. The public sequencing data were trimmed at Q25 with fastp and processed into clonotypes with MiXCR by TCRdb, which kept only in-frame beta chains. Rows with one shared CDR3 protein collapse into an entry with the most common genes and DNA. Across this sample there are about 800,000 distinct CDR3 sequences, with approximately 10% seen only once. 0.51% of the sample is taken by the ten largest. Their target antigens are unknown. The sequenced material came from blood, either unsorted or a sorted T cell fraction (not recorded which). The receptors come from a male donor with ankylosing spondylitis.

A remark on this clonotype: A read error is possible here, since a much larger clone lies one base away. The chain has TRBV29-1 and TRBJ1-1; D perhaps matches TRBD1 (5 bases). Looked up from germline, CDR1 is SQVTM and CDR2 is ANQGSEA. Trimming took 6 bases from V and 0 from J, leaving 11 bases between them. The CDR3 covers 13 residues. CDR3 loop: CSVVTVMNTEAFF. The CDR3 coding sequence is TGCAGCGTGGTGACAGTTATGAACACTGAAGCTTTCTTT.

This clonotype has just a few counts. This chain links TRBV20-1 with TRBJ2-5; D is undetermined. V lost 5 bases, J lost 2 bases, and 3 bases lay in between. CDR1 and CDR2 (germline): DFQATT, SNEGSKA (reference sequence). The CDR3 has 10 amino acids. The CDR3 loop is CSAQQETQYF. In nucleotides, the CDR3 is TGCAGTGCTCAACAAGAGACCCAGTACTTC.

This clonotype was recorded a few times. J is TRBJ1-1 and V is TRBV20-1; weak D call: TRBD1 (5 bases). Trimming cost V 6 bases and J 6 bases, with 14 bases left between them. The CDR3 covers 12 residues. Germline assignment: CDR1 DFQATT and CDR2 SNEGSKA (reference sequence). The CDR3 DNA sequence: TGCAGTGCCAACAAGGGGTTCGCTGAAGCTTTCTTT. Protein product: CSANKGFAEAFF.

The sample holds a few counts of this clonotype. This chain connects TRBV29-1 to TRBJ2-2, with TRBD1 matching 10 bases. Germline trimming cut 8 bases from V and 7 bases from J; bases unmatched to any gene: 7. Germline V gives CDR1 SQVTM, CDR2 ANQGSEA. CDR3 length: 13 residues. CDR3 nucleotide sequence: TGCAGCACGAGACAGGGGGCTGACGGGGAGCTGTTTTTT. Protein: CSTRQGADGELFF.

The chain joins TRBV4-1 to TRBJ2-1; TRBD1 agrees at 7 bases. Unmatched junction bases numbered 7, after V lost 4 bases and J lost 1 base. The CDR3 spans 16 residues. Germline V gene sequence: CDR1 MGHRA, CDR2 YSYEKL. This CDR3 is CASSRNSGQSYNEQFF. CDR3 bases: TGCGCCAGCAGCCGCAATTCGGGACAGTCCTACAATGAGCAGTTCTTC.

The CDR3 here is CASSLVWGASRGNTEAFF. The CDR3 DNA reads as TGCGCCAGCAGCTTGGTATGGGGGGCAAGCCGTGGGAACACTGAAGCTTTCTTT. The V and J genes are TRBV5-1 and TRBJ1-1; weak D call: TRBD1 (6 bases). Germline CDR1 SGHRS, CDR2 YFSETQ. The CDR3 runs to 18 residues. Trimming took off 0 bases at V and 1 base at J, with 19 bases between the two ends.

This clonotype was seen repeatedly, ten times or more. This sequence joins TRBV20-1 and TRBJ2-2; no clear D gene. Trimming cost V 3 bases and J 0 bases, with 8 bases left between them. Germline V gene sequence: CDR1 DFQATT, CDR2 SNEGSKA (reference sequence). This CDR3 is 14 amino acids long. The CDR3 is CSASGGANTGELFF. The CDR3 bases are TGCAGTGCTAGTGGCGGAGCGAACACCGGGGAGCTGTTTTTT.

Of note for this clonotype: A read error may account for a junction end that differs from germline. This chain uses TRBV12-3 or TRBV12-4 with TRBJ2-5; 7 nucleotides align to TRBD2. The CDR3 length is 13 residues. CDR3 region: CASREGYEETQYF. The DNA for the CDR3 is TGTGCTAGCAGGGAGGGGTATGAAGAGACCCAGTACTTC.

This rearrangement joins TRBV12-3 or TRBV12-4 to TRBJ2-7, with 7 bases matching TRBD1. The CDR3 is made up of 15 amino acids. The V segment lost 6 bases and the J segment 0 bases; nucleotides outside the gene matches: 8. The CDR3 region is CASRVGTESSYEQYF. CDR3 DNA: TGTGCCAGCAGGGTCGGGACAGAAAGCTCCTACGAGCAGTACTTC.

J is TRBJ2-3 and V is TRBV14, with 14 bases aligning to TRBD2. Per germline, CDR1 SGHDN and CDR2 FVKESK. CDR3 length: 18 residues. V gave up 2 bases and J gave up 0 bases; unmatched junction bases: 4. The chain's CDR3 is CASSQRTSGGLSTDTQYF. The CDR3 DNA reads TGTGCCAGCAGCCAACGGACTAGCGGGGGGCTGAGCACAGATACGCAGTATTTT.

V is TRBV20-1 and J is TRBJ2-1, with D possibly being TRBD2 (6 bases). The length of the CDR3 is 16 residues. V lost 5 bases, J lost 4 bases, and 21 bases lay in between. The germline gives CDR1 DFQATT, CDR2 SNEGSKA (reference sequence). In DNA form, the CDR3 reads TGCAGTGCTTCCCTCCAGGCTAGCGAAGATTACAATGAGCAGTTCTTC. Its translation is CSASLQASEDYNEQFF.

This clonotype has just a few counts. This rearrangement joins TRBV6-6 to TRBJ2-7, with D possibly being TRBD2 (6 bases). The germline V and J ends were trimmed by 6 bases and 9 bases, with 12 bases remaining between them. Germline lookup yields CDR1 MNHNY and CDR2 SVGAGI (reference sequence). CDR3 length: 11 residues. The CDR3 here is CASSRMEGQYF. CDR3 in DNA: TGTGCCAGCAGCCGTATGGAGGGGCAGTACTTC.

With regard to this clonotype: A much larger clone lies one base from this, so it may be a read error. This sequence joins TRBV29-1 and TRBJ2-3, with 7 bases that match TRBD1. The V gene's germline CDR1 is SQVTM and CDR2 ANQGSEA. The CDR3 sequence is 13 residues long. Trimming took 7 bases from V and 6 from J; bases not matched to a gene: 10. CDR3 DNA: TGCAGCGGACAGGGCCTCCAGTGGGATACGCAGTATTTT. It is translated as CSGQGLQWDTQYF.

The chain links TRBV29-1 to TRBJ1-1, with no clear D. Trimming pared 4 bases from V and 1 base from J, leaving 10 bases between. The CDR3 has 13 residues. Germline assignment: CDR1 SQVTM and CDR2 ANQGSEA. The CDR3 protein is CSVAMGWNTEAFF. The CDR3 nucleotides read TGCAGCGTTGCAATGGGATGGAACACTGAAGCTTTCTTT.